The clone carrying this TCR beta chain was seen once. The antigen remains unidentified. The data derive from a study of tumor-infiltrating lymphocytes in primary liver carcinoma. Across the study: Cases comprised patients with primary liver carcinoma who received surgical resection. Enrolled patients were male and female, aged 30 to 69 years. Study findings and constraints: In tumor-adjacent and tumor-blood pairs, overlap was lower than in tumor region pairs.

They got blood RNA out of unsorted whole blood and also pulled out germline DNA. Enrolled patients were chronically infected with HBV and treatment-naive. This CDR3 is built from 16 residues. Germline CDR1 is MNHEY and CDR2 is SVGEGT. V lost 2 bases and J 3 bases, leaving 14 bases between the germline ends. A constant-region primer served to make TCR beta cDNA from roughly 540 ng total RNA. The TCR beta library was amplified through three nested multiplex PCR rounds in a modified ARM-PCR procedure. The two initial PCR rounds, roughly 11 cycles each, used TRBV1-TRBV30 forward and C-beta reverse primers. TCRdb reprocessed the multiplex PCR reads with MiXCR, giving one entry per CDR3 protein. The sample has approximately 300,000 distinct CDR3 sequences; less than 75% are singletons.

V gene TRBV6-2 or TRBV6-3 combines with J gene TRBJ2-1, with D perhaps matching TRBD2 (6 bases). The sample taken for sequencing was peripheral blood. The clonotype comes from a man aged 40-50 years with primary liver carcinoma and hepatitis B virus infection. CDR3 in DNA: TGTGCCAGCAGTTACCCTCCGGGACTGATCTACAATGAGCAGTTCTTC. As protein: CASSYPPGLIYNEQFF.